This TCR beta chain was recovered during a study of control samples from healthy donors and cancer patients. CDR1 GTSNPN and CDR2 SVGIG come from the germline V gene (reference sequence). The CDR3 contains 14 residues. Trimming stripped 8 bases from V and 0 bases from J, with 14 bases between. Only in-frame clones appear in the TCRdb table, and some are missing; sequencing was by immunoSEQ multiplex PCR. The sample lists 30,000 to 40,000 clones; 86% were seen once. The sample taken for sequencing was PBMCs. The receptor comes from a woman in her thirties or forties with lung cancer. The V call is TRBV30, the J call TRBJ2-1, with D possibly matching TRBD1 (6 bases). The CDR3 coding sequence is TGTGCCAGGAAACAGGGCTACTCCTACAATGAGCAGTTCTTC. It encodes CARKQGYSYNEQFF.